This T cell receptor beta chain was identified in a study of cytomegalovirus exposure and HLA in healthy donors. Across the whole study: Previous work identified 117 million unique TCR beta sequences from roughly 170 million T cells.

The germline V gene has CDR1 SEHNR and CDR2 FQNEAQ (reference sequence). Deletions cut 5 bases from V and 6 bases from J, with 4 bases between. CDR3 length: 11 amino acids. PCR used 60 Vbeta primers and 13 Jbeta primers. The method was immunoSEQ multiplex PCR; TCRdb's version includes in-frame clones alone and lacks a portion of them. This table holds fewer than 200,000 clones, roughly an eighth found once. Findings and caveats of the study: One variant, a missense change in DCLRE1C, was linked in a later analysis to TCR beta V- and J-gene trimming. It was likely that a cluster of highly shared sequence variants was a sequencing artifact.

A note on this clone: Its antigen is currently unknown.

V gene TRBV7-9 combines with J gene TRBJ2-2; no clear D gene. Sequenced material: PBMCs. The sequence was obtained from a man aged 50 or older in good health and CMV-seropositive. The CDR3 region has the DNA TGTGCCAGCAGCCGGGCCGGGGAGCTGTTTTTT. This encodes CASSRAGELFF.